This T cell receptor (beta chain) originates from a study of molecular identifiers for immune sequencing clone quantification. Study conclusions and caveats: The share of molecules held by clones above 20 RNA copies was over 99% in effector cells and under 1% in naive cells. A single cell's spiked Jurkat TCR RNA was reportedly detectable among 900,000 to 1,000,000 naive cells.

This clonotype occurred a few times. Its specificity is not known. Bulk TCR libraries were made with methods that had been previously described and with listed TCR primers. TCRdb ran MiXCR on the PCR reads and lists one entry per CDR3 protein. The sample holds about 500,000 distinct CDR3 sequences, around 23% seen once. The authors sorted naive CD8 T cells as CD8+CD4-CCR7+CD45RA+. The origin of this receptor is a human donor in good health. Some libraries in this study had Jurkat cell RNA spiked in. Sequencing input: naive CD8+ T cells from blood, with Jurkat cell RNA spiked in. Subset defined: FACS-sorted CD8+CD4-CCR7+CD45RA+ naive T cells.

CDR3 DNA sequence: TGTGCCAGCAGCCACCCGACAGGGGCCCGTGAAAAACTGTTTTTT. It encodes CASSHPTGAREKLFF. The chain uses TRBV3-1 and TRBJ1-4; 8 positions agree with TRBD1. Germline CDR1 and CDR2: LGHDT and YNNKEL (reference sequence). J was trimmed by 7 bases and V by 3 bases; bases with no gene match: 7. This CDR3 has 15 amino acids.